The 19 T cell receptor beta chains presented below share a single source sample, sequenced in a study of control samples from healthy donors and cancer patients. Data came from immunoSEQ multiplex PCR; TCRdb stores just in-frame clones and leaves some out. The sample has some 410,000 clones, about 93% seen once. The sample was PBMCs. These TCRs come from a man aged 40-49 years with head and neck cancer.

The chain couples TRBV14 to TRBJ2-2, with 10 bases fitting TRBD1. The V and J ends lost 4 bases and 6 bases, in that order; junction bases with no gene match: 5. This CDR3 has 15 amino acids. The germline V gene has CDR1 SGHDN and CDR2 FVKESK. This CDR3 is CASSRDRGRPGELFF. CDR3 sequence (DNA): TGTGCCAGCAGCCGGGACAGGGGACGTCCCGGGGAGCTGTTTTTT. Drawing the rest from reference TRBV14 and TRBJ2-2, the complete variable domain is EAGVTQFPSHSVIEKGQTVTLRCDPISGHDNLYWYRRVMGKEIKFLLHFVKESKQDESGMPNNRFLAERTGGTYSTLKVQPAELEDSGVYFCASSRDRGRPGELFFGEGSRLTVL.

V and J are TRBV19 and TRBJ2-1, with 12 positions matching TRBD2. The V segment lost 5 bases and the J segment 2 bases; nucleotides outside the gene matches: 10. Germline CDR1 and CDR2: LNHDA and SQIVND (reference sequence). The CDR3 runs to 18 residues. CDR3 in amino acids: CASSAWTSGVSPYNEQFF. As DNA, the CDR3 is TGTGCCAGTAGTGCCTGGACTAGCGGGGTGAGCCCCTACAATGAGCAGTTCTTC.

On this clone: The sample has other DNA sequences that encode this CDR3 too. The chain has TRBV11-2 and TRBJ1-1; D unclear. Germline V gives CDR1 SGHAT, CDR2 FQNNGV. V was shortened by 1 base and J by 1 base, with 4 bases between the two germline ends. The CDR3 runs 13 residues. The CDR3 nucleotides read TGTGCCAGCAGCTTAGGGAGGAACACTGAAGCTTTCTTT. Its protein product is CASSLGRNTEAFF.

There are a few counts of this clone. The CDR3: CASGLNEKLFF. The CDR3 DNA sequence: TGTGCCAGCGGACTAAATGAAAAACTGTTTTTT. The genes are TRBV6-6 and TRBJ1-4; D gene uncertain. The V and J ends lost 8 bases and 5 bases respectively, with 6 bases between them. The germline CDR1 and CDR2 sequences are MNHNY and SVGAGI (reference sequence). This CDR3 region has 11 residues.

This clone was seen more than once but under ten times. The chain has TRBV4-1 and TRBJ1-5, with a possible D match to TRBD1 (5 bases). Trimming cost V 0 bases and J 5 bases, with 17 bases left between them. The germline CDR1 and CDR2 sequences are MGHRA and YSYEKL. This CDR3 comprises 17 residues. The CDR3 here is CASSQEGRGLGDQPQHF. Written as DNA, the CDR3 is TGCGCCAGCAGCCAAGAAGGCCGGGGCCTCGGAGATCAGCCCCAGCATTTT.

This clone was observed once. The chain is built from TRBV9 and TRBJ2-1; the D gene could be TRBD1 or TRBD2 (6 bases each). Germline V gives CDR1 SGDLS, CDR2 YYNGEE. Trimming left V 0 bases short and J 6 bases short, with 19 bases between. The CDR3 length is 17 residues. The DNA of the CDR3 is TGTGCCAGCAGCGTAGATCGGGGGACACCGAAAAGCAATGAGCAGTTCTTC. Translation: CASSVDRGTPKSNEQFF.

The rearrangement links TRBV10-1 to TRBJ2-1; either TRBD1 or TRBD2 may fit D (6 bases each). The CDR3 has 14 amino acids. V lost 4 bases, J lost 12 bases, and 19 bases lay in between. Germline lookup yields CDR1 WNHNN and CDR2 SYGVQD (reference sequence). CDR3 region: CASSATRAGGLQFF. The CDR3 DNA is TGCGCCAGCAGTGCCACCCGCGCCGGGGGCCTGCAGTTCTTC.

V is TRBV5-6 and J is TRBJ2-5; 9 nucleotides line up with TRBD1. V lost 4 bases, J lost 5 bases, and 9 bases stayed unmatched. The CDR3 loop spans 15 amino acids. Germline loops: CDR1 SGHDT, CDR2 YYEEEE. As DNA, the CDR3 is TGTGCCAGCAGCCGAACAGGGGGCTCACGGGAGACCCAGTACTTC. Protein product: CASSRTGGSRETQYF.

This clone was counted once. The chain combines TRBV28 with TRBJ2-5; D gene ambiguous. CDR1 and CDR2 (germline): MDHEN, SYDVKM. The CDR3 runs 14 residues. The V gene lost 5 bases and the J gene lost 5 bases, with 15 bases spanning the gap. CDR3 coding DNA: TGTGCCAGCAGTCTCCCGGACCAGCCGGAGACCCAGTACTTC. Translated: CASSLPDQPETQYF.

This clone occurred once. The CDR3 DNA reads TGTGCCTGGAGAGCGAAGGCCCTTGAAAAACTGTTTTTT. It yields the protein CAWRAKALEKLFF. The gene calls are TRBV30 and TRBJ1-4; D call uncertain. The CDR3 covers 13 residues. Germline CDR1 and CDR2: GTSNPN and SVGIG (reference sequence). V lost 3 bases and J lost 7, with 12 bases in between.

J is TRBJ2-1 and V is TRBV27; D may match TRBD1 or TRBD2 (5 bases each). This CDR3 has 14 amino acids. Germline V CDR1 and CDR2: MNHEY, SMNVEV (reference sequence). V lost 2 bases, J lost 8 bases, and 13 bases lay in between. Here the CDR3 DNA reads TGTGCCAGCAGTTTAAGCTTCAGGGACCATGAGCAGTTCTTC. It codes for CASSLSFRDHEQFF.

The CDR3 is CASSSGRMNTEAFF. In DNA, the CDR3 is TGTGCCAGCAGCTCGGGGCGAATGAACACTGAAGCTTTCTTT. The gene calls are TRBV27 and TRBJ1-1, with a tentative D call TRBD1 (5 bases). The germline V gene encodes CDR1 MNHEY and CDR2 SMNVEV (reference sequence). CDR3 size: 14 residues. Trimming took 6 bases from V and 0 from J, leaving 11 bases between them.

The chain couples TRBV27 to TRBJ1-1; 8 nucleotides agree with TRBD1. This CDR3 has 14 amino acids. Germline CDR1 and CDR2: MNHEY and SMNVEV (reference sequence). V was pared by 6 bases and J by 2 bases, with 5 bases of the junction left unmatched. CDR3 DNA: TGTGCCAGCAGACCTGGACAGGGAAACACTGAAGCTTTCTTT. It translates to CASRPGQGNTEAFF.

This clone appeared once. The chain employs TRBV19 and TRBJ1-1; a weak D match, TRBD1 (6 bases). Germline V gene lookup returns CDR1 LNHDA and CDR2 SQIVND (reference sequence). V was shortened by 2 bases and J by 1 base, with 11 bases between the two germline ends. The CDR3 length is 15 residues. The CDR3 is CASSIMGTPNTEAFF. The CDR3 DNA sequence: TGTGCCAGTAGTATAATGGGGACACCGAACACTGAAGCTTTCTTT.

This clone was counted a single time. The chain combines TRBV27 with TRBJ1-5; 10 nucleotides agree with TRBD1. CDR1 is MNHEY and CDR2 is SMNVEV in the germline V gene (reference sequence). The CDR3 extends over 16 amino acids. V lost 2 bases, J lost 4 bases, and 5 bases stayed unmatched. The CDR3 DNA is TGTGCCAGCAGTTTAGTTATGGGACAGGGGAATCAGCCCCAGCATTTT. Amino acid sequence: CASSLVMGQGNQPQHF.

This clone appeared once. The chain combines TRBV5-6 with TRBJ2-7, with 15 nucleotides matching TRBD2. Per the germline V gene, CDR1 is SGHDT and CDR2 is YYEEEE. The CDR3 length is 18 residues. The J segment lost 1 base and the V segment lost 3 bases, leaving 8 bases of the junction unmatched. The DNA for the CDR3 is TGTGCCAGCAGCTCCCCCCGCGGACTAGCGGGAGGGTCCTACGAGCAGTACTTC. Residues: CASSSPRGLAGGSYEQYF.

This clone was seen a single time. This chain uses TRBV5-4 with TRBJ2-1; TRBD2 is a possible D gene (6 bases). V dropped 4 bases and J dropped 6 bases, with 23 bases sitting between them. The length of the CDR3 is 17 residues. Germline CDR1 SGHNT, CDR2 YYREEE (reference sequence). Written as DNA, the CDR3 is TGTGCCAGCAGCCCCTCACTCGGAATGGGGGGACTCAATGAGCAGTTCTTC. As protein: CASSPSLGMGGLNEQFF.

The chain carries TRBV12-5 and TRBJ2-1; 7 positions match TRBD2. The CDR3 covers 15 residues. The V segment lost 1 base and the J segment 4 bases; nucleotides outside the gene matches: 4. Germline lookup yields CDR1 LGHNT and CDR2 FRNRAP. The CDR3 sequence: CASGLDRLAYNEQFF. The CDR3, as DNA: TGTGCTAGTGGTTTGGATAGACTAGCTTACAATGAGCAGTTCTTC.

There are a few counts of this clone. This chain joins TRBV9 and TRBJ1-6; unclear D gene. The germline CDR1 and CDR2 sequences are SGDLS and YYNGEE. CDR3 length: 15 residues. Trimming removed 0 bases from V and 0 bases from J, with 4 bases in between. CDR3 in DNA: TGTGCCAGCAGCGTAGGGGGCTCCTATAATTCACCCCTCCACTTT. Protein: CASSVGGSYNSPLHF.